This is a list of T cell receptor beta chains from one sample in a study of control samples from healthy donors and cancer patients. The table came from immunoSEQ multiplex PCR; TCRdb's copy has only in-frame clones and leaves some out. This table has about 140,000 clones, roughly 92% appearing once. Sample: blood. These TCRs come from a man aged 30 to 45 in good health. CDR3s include the opening cysteine and the closing phenylalanine or tryptophan. D genes are given only for firm matches. The size entry is marked missing in some rows and otherwise reads once, few, many or a size class.

D gene	V gene	clone size	J gene	CDR3 DNA	CDR3 protein
NA	TRBV21-1	NA	TRBJ2-1	TGTGCCAGGTTGAGGACTAGCGGGAGGGTCACCATTATGGGTGAGCAGTTCTTC	CARLRTSGRVTIMGEQFF
NA	TRBV2	once	TRBJ1-6	TGTGCCAGCAGTGAAGCGCGGACGAAAAGCTCCTATAATTCACCCCTCCACTTT	CASSEARTKSSYNSPLHF
TRBD1	TRBV28	NA	TRBJ1-1	TGTGCCAGCAGTTTGGGGGGACAGGGGGGTAACAATTTGATGAACACTGAAGCTTTCTTT	CASSLGGQGGNNLMNTEAFF
NA	TRBV19	NA	TRBJ1-6	TGTGCCTCCAGGGGACGGATCAGCTCCTATAATTCACCCCTCCACTTT	CASRGRISSYNSPLHF
NA	TRBV2	NA	TRBJ2-5	TGTGCCAGCAGACCAGACCGGGGGAGGGGGGAGACCCAGTACTTC	CASRPDRGRGETQYF
TRBD1	TRBV29-1	NA	TRBJ2-5	TGCAGCGTTGGACAGGGGATAGGAGAGACCCAGTACTTC	CSVGQGIGETQYF
NA	TRBV2	NA	TRBJ1-3	TGTGCCAGCAGTGAAGATTGGTCAGAAAACACCATATATTTT	CASSEDWSENTIYF
NA	TRBV10-2	NA	TRBJ2-7	TGCGCCAGCAGTGAGTCGATTCACACCCAACAGTACTTC	CASSESIHTQQYF
TRBD2	TRBV6-4	NA	TRBJ2-3	TGTGCCAGCAGTGACGCTTCTAGCGGGAGCACAGATACGCAGTATTTT	CASSDASSGSTDTQYF
TRBD2	TRBV19	NA	TRBJ2-1	TGTGCCAGTACCCACGCACTAGCGGGGGTCCTGGGGAGGTACAATGAGCAGTTCTTC	CASTHALAGVLGRYNEQFF
NA	TRBV3-1/TRBV3-2	NA	TRBJ1-3	TGTGCCAGCACTCCCGGAGGGGATCGAAACACCATATATTTT	CASTPGGDRNTIYF
TRBD1	TRBV5-8	NA	TRBJ2-3	TGTGCCAGCAGCTCCGGACAGGGGGCAAAAGATACGCAGTATTTT	CASSSGQGAKDTQYF
TRBD1	TRBV6-5	NA	TRBJ2-7	TGTGCCAGCTTCTTGGACAGGGGCTACGAGCAGTACTTC	CASFLDRGYEQYF
NA	TRBV2	NA	TRBJ2-7	TGTGCCAGCAGTCTTGGGCTTGCTGACGAGCAGTACTTC	CASSLGLADEQYF
NA	TRBV15	NA	TRBJ1-5	TGTGCCACCAGCAGACAGAATAGCAATCAGCCCCAGCATTTT	CATSRQNSNQPQHF
NA	TRBV12-2	NA	TRBJ2-7	TGTGCAAGTCGCTCGGGACTAGCGGGTCCCGCCTGCGAGCAGTACTTC	CASRSGLAGPACEQYF
NA	TRBV6-1	NA	TRBJ1-5	TGTGCCAGCAGTGACGATGACAGTTTGGCGACTCAGCCCCAGCATTTT	CASSDDDSLATQPQHF
TRBD2	TRBV30	NA	TRBJ2-7	TGTGCCTCGAAAGCGGGAGGGGGTTACGAGCAGTACTTC	CASKAGGGYEQYF
NA	TRBV28	once	TRBJ2-1	TGTGCCAGCAGCCCCAACAATGAGCAGTTCTTC	CASSPNNEQFF
NA	TRBV2	NA	TRBJ1-2	TGTGCCAGCAGTGGTTCAAACTATGGCTACACCTTC	CASSGSNYGYTF
NA	TRBV18	NA	TRBJ1-2	TGTGCCAGCTCATACCCAGGACTCCCCACAAACTATGGCTACACCTTC	CASSYPGLPTNYGYTF
NA	TRBV27	NA	TRBJ1-3	TGTGCCAGCAGTTTACACGGGGCAGGATCATTTGGAAACACCATATATTTT	CASSLHGAGSFGNTIYF
TRBD1	TRBV18	NA	TRBJ2-7	TGTGCCAGCTCACCCCGATCTCCTCTTAAGGGACAGATGGCCTACGAGCAGTACTTC	CASSPRSPLKGQMAYEQYF
NA	TRBV29-1	NA	TRBJ1-1	TGCAGCGTTGTACAGGGTTCCACTGAAGCTTTCTTT	CSVVQGSTEAFF
TRBD1	TRBV7-9	NA	TRBJ1-3	TGTGCCAGCAAAGGGGGGTTTGGCGGGACAGGGTTCGGAAACACCATATATTTT	CASKGGFGGTGFGNTIYF
NA	TRBV6-5	NA	TRBJ1-1	TGTGCCAGCAGTTACAGCTTGGGGCTCAAGAACACTGAAGCTTTCTTT	CASSYSLGLKNTEAFF
TRBD2	TRBV27	NA	TRBJ2-2	TGTGCCAGCAGTTCCGGGAGGGTCGACACCGGGGAGCTGTTTTTT	CASSSGRVDTGELFF
TRBD2	TRBV4-1	NA	TRBJ2-3	TGCGCCAGCAGCCAAAGGTTTCCGGGGGGGACCTCCACAGATACGCAGTATTTT	CASSQRFPGGTSTDTQYF
NA	TRBV27	NA	TRBJ1-1	TGTGCCAGCAGTTTATTAAGCGGGGGAGGAACTGAAGCTTTCTTT	CASSLLSGGGTEAFF
NA	TRBV19	NA	TRBJ2-1	TGTGCCAGTAGTATAGTCACAGGGTTCTCCTACAATGAGCAGTTCTTC	CASSIVTGFSYNEQFF
NA	TRBV7-2	NA	TRBJ2-2	TGTGCCAGCAGCCAAGAGGTCCACACCGGGGAGCTGTTTTTT	CASSQEVHTGELFF